This entry features one T cell receptor (beta chain) sequence. In the source study's methods: Reference gene primer amplification gave estimated nucleated cell counts. The table came from immunoSEQ multiplex PCR; TCRdb's copy has only in-frame clones and leaves some out. That table supplies the V and J calls and clone size; D and trimming were determined from the DNA. The table records 70,000 or so clones, about nine tenths of them present only once. This sample was taken from a study of blood T cell repertoires in COVID-19. Whole-study context: Specimens from acute and convalescent COVID-19 originated in the United States, Italy and Spain. T cells, B-cell-depleted T cells, or PBMCs supplied cDNA or gDNA.

V was cut by 3 bases and J by 1 base, with 9 bases left in between. Germline V gene sequence: CDR1 MNHEY, CDR2 SMNVEV (reference sequence). This CDR3 has 14 amino acids. This TCR was recovered from a woman younger than 35 with acute or convalescent COVID-19. Sequencing was performed on peripheral blood. The chain uses TRBV27 and TRBJ1-1; TRBD1 is a possible D gene (5 bases). The CDR3 bases are TGTGCCAGCAGTTTCCTCGGACAGAACACTGAAGCTTTCTTT. As protein: CASSFLGQNTEAFF.